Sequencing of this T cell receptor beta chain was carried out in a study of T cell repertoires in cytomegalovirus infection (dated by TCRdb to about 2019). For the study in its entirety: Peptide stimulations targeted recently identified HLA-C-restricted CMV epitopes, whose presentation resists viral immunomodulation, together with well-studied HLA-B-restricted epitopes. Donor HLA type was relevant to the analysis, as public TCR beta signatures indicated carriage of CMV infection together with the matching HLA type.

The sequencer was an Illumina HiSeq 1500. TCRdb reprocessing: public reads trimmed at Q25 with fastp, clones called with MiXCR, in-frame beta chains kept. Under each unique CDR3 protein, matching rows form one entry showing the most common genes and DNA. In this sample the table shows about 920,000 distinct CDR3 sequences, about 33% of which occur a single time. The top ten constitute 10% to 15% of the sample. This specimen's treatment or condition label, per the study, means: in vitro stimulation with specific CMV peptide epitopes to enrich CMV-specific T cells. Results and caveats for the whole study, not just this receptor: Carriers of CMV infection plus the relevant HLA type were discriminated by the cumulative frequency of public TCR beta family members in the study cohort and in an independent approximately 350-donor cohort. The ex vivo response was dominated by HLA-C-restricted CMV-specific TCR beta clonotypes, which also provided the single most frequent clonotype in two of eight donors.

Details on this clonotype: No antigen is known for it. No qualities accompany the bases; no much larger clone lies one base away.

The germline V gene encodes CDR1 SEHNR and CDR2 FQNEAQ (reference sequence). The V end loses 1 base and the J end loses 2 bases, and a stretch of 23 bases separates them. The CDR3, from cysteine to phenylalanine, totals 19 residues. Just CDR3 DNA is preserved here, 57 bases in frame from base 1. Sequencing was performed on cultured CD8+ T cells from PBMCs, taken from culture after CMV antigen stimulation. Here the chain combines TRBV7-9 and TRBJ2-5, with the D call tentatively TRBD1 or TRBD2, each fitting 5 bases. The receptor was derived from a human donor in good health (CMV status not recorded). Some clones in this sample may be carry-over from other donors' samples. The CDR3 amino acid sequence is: CASSLGLPYGDPSQETQYF. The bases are TGTGCCAGCAGCTTAGGCCTGCCTTACGGGGACCCTTCTCAAGAGACCCAGTACTTC.